This entry describes one TCR beta chain. The sample is drawn from a study of T cell changes during pregnancy in multiple sclerosis. V lost 8 bases to trimming and J lost 7 bases, with 18 bases between them. Per germline, CDR1 SGDLS and CDR2 YYNGEE. The CDR3 sequence is 13 residues long. TCRdb's table, derived via immunoSEQ multiplex PCR, lists solely in-frame clones and lacks some. This repertoire shows 45,000 or so clones, roughly 90% found once; its top ten account for less than 3.5%. This clonotype was obtained from a female donor with multiple sclerosis, enrolled in a pregnancy study. The sample consisted of CD8+ T cells from peripheral blood mononuclear cells, taken in the second trimester of pregnancy. The rearrangement links TRBV9 to TRBJ1-1; D possibly corresponds to TRBD1 (5 bases). The CDR3 loop is CASAVGGKHEAFF. CDR3 DNA sequence: TGTGCCAGTGCTGTCGGGGGGAAGCATGAAGCTTTCTTT.